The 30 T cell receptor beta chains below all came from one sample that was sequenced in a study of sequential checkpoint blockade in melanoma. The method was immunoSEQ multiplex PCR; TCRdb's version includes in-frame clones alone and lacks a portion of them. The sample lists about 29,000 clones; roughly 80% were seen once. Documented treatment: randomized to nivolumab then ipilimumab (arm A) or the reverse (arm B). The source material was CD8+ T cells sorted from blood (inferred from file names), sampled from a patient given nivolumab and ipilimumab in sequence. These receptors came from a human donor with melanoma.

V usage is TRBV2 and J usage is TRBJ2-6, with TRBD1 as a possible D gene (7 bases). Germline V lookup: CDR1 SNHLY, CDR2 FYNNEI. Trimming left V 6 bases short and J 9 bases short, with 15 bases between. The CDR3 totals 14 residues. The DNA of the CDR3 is TGTGCCAGCAGATCAGACAGGGAGGTCAACGTCCTGACTTTC. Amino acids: CASRSDREVNVLTF.

CDR3 DNA sequence: TGTGCCAGCAGCTTGCCCGGGGGGCCCGGGGAGCTGTTTTTT. This codes for CASSLPGGPGELFF. The chain joins TRBV5-4 to TRBJ2-2, with D perhaps matching TRBD2 (7 bases). CDR1 is SGHNT, CDR2 YYREEE, per germline (reference sequence). Trimming shortened V by 1 base and J by 6 bases, and 10 bases separated the two germline ends. The CDR3 runs 14 residues.

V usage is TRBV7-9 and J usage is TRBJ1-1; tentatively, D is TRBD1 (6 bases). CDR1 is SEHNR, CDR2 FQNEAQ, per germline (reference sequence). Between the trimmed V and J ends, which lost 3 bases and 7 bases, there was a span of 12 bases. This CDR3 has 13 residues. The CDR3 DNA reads TGTGCCAGCAGCTTGATCCGGACAGATGAAGCTTTCTTT. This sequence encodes CASSLIRTDEAFF. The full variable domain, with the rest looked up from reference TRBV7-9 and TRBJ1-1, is DTGVSQNPRHKITKRGQNVTFRCDPISEHNRLYWYRQTLGQGPEFLTYFQNEAQLEKSRLLSDRFSAERPKGSFSTLEIQRTEQGDSAMYLCASSLIRTDEAFFGQGTRLTVV.

For the CDR3, the DNA is TGTGCCAGCAGCTTAGTGGGACAGGGGTACAATGAGCAGTTCTTC. Translating gives CASSLVGQGYNEQFF. The rearrangement joins TRBV11-3 to TRBJ2-1; 10 positions match TRBD1. CDR1 SGHNT and CDR2 YENEEA come from the germline V gene. This CDR3 spans 15 amino acids. J lost 4 bases, V lost 1 base, and 1 base had no gene match. Complete variable domain (other parts from reference TRBV11-3 and TRBJ2-1): EAGVVQSPRYKIIEKKQPVAFWCNPISGHNTLYWYLQNLGQGPELLIRYENEEAVDDSQLPKDRFSAERLKGVDSTLKIQPAELGDSAVYLCASSLVGQGYNEQFFGPGTRLTVL.

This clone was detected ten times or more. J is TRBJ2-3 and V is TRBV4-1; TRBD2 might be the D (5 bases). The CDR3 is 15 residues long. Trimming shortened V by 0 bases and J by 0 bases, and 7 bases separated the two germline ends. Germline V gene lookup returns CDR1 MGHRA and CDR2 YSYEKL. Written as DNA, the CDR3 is TGCGCCAGCAGCCAAGAGCGGGCTAGCACAGATACGCAGTATTTT. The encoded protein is CASSQERASTDTQYF.

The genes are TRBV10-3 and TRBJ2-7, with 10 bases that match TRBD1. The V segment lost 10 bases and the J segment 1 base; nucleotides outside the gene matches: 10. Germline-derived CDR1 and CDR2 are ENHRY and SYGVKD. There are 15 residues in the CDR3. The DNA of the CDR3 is TGTGCCACCTTAGGGACAGGGGAAAAATCCTACGAGCAGTACTTC. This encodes CATLGTGEKSYEQYF.

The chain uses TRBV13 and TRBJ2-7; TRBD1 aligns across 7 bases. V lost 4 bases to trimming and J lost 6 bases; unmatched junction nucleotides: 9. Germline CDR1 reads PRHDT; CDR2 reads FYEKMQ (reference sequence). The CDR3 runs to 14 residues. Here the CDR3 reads CASSWGEGAFEQYF. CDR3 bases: TGTGCCAGCAGCTGGGGCGAGGGGGCCTTCGAGCAGTACTTC.

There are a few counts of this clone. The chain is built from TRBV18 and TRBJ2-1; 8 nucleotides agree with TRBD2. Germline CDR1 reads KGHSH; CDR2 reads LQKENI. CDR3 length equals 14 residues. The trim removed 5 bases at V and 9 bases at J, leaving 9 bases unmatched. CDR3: CASSSIGGAFEQFF. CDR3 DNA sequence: TGTGCCAGCTCATCGATCGGGGGGGCCTTTGAGCAGTTCTTC.

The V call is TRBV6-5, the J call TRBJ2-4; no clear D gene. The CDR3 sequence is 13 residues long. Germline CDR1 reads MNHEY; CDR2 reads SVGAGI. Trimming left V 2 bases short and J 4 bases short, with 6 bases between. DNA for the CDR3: TGTGCCAGCAGTTACAACTGGAAAAACATTCAGTACTTC. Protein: CASSYNWKNIQYF.

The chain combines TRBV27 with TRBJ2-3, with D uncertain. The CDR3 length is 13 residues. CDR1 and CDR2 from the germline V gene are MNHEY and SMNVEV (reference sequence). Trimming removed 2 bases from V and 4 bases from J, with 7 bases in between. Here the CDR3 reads CASSLISSDTQYF. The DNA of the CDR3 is TGTGCCAGCAGTTTAATCTCCTCAGATACGCAGTATTTT.

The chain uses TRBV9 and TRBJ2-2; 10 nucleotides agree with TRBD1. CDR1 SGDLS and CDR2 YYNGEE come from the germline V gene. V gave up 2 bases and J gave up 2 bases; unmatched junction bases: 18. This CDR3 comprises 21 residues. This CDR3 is CASSVTPRDRGPEVNTGELFF. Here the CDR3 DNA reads TGTGCCAGCAGCGTGACACCCCGGGACAGGGGTCCCGAAGTCAACACCGGGGAGCTGTTTTTT.

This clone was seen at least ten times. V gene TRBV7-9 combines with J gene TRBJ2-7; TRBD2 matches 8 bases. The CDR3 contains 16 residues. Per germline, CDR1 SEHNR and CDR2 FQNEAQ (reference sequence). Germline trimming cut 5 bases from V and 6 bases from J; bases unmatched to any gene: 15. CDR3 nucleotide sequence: TGTGCCAGCAGCCCTATGGTAGCGGGGATTCGTGGCGAGCAGTACTTC. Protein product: CASSPMVAGIRGEQYF.

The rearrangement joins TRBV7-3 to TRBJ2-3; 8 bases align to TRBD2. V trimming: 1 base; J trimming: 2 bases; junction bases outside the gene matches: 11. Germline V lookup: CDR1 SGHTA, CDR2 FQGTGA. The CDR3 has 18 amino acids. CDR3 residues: CASSLRPGRGASTDTQYF. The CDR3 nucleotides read TGTGCCAGCAGCTTAAGACCCGGGCGGGGGGCTTCCACAGATACGCAGTATTTT.

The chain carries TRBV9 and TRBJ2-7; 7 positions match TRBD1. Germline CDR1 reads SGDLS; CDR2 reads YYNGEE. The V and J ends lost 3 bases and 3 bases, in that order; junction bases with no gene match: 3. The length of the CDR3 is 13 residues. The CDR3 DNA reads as TGTGCCAGCAGCGCCGACAGGGACTACGAGCAGTACTTC. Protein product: CASSADRDYEQYF.

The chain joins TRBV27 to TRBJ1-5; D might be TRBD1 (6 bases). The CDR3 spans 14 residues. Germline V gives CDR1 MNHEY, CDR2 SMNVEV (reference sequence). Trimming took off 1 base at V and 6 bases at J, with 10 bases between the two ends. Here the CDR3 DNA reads TGTGCCAGCAGTTTATTAGGGGGTGGTCAGCCCCAGCATTTT. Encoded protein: CASSLLGGGQPQHF.

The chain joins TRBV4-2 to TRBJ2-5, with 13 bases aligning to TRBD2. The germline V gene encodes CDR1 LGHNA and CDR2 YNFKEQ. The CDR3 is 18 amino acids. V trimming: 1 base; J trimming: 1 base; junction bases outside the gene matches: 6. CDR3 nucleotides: TGTGCCAGCAGCCAAGCACTAGCGGGGGGGCCGGTCCAAGAGACCCAGTACTTC. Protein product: CASSQALAGGPVQETQYF.

The CDR3 coding sequence is TGTGCCAGCAGTGAAGGGGGACAGGGGGCAGATACGCAGTATTTT. As protein: CASSEGGQGADTQYF. The rearrangement uses TRBV6-4 and TRBJ2-3; 11 positions match TRBD1. The germline gives CDR1 MRHNA, CDR2 SNTAGT. With 3 bases clipped from V and 4 bases from J, the junction kept 3 bases outside the gene matches. This CDR3 is built from 15 residues.

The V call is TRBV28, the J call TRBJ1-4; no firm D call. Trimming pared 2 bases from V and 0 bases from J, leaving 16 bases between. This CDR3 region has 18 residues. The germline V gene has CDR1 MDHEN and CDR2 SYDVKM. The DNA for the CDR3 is TGTGCCAGCAGTTTAGTCGTGGCCCGATTCCCAACTAATGAAAAACTGTTTTTT. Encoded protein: CASSLVVARFPTNEKLFF.

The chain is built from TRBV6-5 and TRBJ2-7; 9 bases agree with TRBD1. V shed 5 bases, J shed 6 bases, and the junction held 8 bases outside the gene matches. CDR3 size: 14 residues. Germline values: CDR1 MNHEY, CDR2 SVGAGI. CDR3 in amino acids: CASSTGGVEAEQYF. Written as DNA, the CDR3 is TGTGCCAGCAGTACAGGGGGCGTTGAGGCCGAGCAGTACTTC.

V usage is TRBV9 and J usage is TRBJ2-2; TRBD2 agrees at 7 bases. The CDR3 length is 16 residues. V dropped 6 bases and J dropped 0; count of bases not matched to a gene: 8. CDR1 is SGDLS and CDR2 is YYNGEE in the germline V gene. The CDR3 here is CASKESGATNTGELFF. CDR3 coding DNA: TGTGCCAGCAAGGAGAGCGGGGCTACGAACACCGGGGAGCTGTTTTTT.

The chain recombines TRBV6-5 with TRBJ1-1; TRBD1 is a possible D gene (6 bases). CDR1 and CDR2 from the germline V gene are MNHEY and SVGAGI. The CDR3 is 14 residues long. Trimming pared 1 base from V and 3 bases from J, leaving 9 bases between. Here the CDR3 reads CASSYWEGDTEAFF. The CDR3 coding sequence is TGTGCCAGCAGTTACTGGGAGGGGGACACTGAAGCTTTCTTT.

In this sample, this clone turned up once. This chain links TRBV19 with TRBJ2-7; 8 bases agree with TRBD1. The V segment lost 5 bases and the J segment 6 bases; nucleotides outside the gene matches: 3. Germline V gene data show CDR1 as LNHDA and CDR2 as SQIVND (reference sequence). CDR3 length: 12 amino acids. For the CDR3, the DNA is TGTGCCAGTAGTGAACAGGGGGTCGAGCAGTACTTC. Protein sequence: CASSEQGVEQYF.

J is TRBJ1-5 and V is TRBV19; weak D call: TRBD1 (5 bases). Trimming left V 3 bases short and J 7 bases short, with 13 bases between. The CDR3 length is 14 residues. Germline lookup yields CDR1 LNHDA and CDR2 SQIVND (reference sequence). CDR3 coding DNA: TGTGCCAGTAGTATCAGTTTCGGGGGGCAGCCCCAGCATTTT. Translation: CASSISFGGQPQHF.

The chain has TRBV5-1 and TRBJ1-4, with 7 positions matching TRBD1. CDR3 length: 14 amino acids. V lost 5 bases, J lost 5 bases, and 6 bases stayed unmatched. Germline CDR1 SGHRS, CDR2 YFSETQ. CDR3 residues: CASRYRGSNEKLFF. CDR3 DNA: TGCGCCAGCAGATACAGGGGCTCAAATGAAAAACTGTTTTTT.

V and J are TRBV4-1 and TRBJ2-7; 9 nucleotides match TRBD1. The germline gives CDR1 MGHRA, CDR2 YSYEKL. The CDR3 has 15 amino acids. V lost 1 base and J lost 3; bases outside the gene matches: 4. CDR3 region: CASSQGDRAIYEQYF. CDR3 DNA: TGCGCCAGCAGCCAAGGGGACAGGGCAATCTACGAGCAGTACTTC.

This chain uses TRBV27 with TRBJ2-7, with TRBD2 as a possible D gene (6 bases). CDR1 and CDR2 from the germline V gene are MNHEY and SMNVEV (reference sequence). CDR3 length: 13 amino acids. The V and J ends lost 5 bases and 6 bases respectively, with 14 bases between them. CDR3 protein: CASSLRAGREQYF. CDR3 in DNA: TGTGCCAGCAGTCTCCGGGCGGGGCGCGAGCAGTACTTC.

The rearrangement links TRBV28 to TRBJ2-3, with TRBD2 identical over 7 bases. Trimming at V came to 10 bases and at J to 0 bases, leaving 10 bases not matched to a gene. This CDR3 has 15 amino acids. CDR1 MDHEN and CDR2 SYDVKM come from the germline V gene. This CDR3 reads CATLPLAVSTDTQYF. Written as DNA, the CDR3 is TGTGCCACCCTCCCCCTAGCGGTTAGCACAGATACGCAGTATTTT.

The CDR3 loop reads CASSPAPRDNNQPQHF. As DNA, the CDR3 is TGTGCCAGCTCACCGGCCCCCCGGGACAACAATCAGCCCCAGCATTTT. The J gene is TRBJ1-5, the V gene TRBV18; a possible D gene is TRBD1 (6 bases). CDR3 size: 16 residues. Deletions cut 3 bases from V and 3 bases from J, with 15 bases between. The germline V gene encodes CDR1 KGHSH and CDR2 LQKENI.

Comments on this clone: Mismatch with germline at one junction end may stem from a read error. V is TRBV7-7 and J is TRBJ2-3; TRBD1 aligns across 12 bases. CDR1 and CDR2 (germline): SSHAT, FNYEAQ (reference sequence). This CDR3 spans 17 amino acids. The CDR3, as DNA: TGTGCTAGCAGCTTGGGGGACAGGGGGCGATTCACAGATACGCAGTATTTT. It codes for CASSLGDRGRFTDTQYF.

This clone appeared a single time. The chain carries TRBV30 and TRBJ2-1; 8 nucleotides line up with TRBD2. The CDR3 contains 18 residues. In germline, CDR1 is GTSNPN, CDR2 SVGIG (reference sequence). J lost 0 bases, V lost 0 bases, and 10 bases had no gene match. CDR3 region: CAWSVRAGGPGSYNEQFF. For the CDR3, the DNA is TGTGCCTGGAGTGTACGTGCGGGGGGTCCAGGCTCCTACAATGAGCAGTTCTTC.